This T cell receptor (beta chain) was recovered during a study of T-cell memory formation after mild COVID-19. V was cut by 6 bases and J by 8 bases, with 11 bases left in between. CDR3 length equals 12 residues. A single record per CDR3 protein comes from TCRdb applying MiXCR to the 5' RACE reads. The table includes tens of thousands of distinct CDR3 sequences, around 14% detected once. Findings and caveats of the study: Among clones contracting day 15 to 85, CD4/CD8 was balanced, whereas later expanders leaned CD4+. The finding that pre-infection memory included some responding clones suggested that cross-reactive memory joined.

As for this clonotype: What it binds is unknown.

Sequenced: PBMCs or a T cell subset sorted from them (not recorded which). This TCR came from an adult woman who had mild COVID-19 (a few samples of this study predate the infection). Cell type and time point are not known. The chain employs TRBV12-3 or TRBV12-4 and TRBJ2-1; D gene unclear. The CDR3 DNA sequence: TGTGCCAGCAGACCCCCTGGCGATGAGCAGTTCTTC. Protein sequence: CASRPPGDEQFF.